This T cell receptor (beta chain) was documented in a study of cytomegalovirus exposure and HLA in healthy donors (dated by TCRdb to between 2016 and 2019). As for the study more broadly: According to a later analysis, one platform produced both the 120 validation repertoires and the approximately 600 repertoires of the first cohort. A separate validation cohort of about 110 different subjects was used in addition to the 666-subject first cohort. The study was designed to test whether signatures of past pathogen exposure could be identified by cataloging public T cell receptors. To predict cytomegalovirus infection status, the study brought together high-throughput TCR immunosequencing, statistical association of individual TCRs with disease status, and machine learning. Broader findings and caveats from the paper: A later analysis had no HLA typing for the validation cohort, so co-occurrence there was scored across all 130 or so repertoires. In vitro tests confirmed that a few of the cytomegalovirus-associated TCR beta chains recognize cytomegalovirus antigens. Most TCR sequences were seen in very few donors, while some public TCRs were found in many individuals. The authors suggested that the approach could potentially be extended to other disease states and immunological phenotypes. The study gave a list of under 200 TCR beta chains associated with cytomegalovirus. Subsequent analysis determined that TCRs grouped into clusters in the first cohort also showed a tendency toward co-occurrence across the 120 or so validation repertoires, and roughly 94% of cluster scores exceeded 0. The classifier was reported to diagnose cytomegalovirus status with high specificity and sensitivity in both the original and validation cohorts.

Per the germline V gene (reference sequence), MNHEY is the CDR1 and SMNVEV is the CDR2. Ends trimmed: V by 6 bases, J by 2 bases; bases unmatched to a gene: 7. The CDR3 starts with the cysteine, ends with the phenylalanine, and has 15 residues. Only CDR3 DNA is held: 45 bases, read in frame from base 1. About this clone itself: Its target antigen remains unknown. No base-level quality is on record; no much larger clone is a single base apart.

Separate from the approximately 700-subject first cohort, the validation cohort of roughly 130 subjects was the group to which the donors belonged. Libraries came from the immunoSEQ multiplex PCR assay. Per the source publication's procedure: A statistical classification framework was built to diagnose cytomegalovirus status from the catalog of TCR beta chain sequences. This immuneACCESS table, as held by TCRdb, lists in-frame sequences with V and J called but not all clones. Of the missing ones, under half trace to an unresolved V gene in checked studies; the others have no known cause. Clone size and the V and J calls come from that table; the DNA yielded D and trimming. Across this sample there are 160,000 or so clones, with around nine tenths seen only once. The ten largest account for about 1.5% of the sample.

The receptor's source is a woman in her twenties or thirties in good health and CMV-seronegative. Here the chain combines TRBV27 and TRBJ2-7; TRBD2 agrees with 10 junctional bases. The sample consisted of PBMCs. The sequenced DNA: TGTGCCAGCAGGTACACTAGCGGGGCCCCCTACGAGCAGTACTTC. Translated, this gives CASRYTSGAPYEQYF.